These 5 T cell receptor beta chains came from one sample sequenced in a study of monozygotic twins with cystic fibrosis. Assay: immunoSEQ multiplex PCR; the TCRdb copy retains only in-frame clones and omits some. Counted here are around 35,000 clones, 75% to 90% occurring once; the ten biggest clones make up 1.5% to 2%. The specimen was blood. All receptors derive from a girl aged 2 to 10 with cystic fibrosis.

The CDR3: CASRRTGGSADTQYF. The CDR3 coding sequence is TGTGCCAGCAGGCGGACAGGGGGTAGCGCAGATACGCAGTATTTT. The chain recombines TRBV6-1 with TRBJ2-3; 10 bases align to TRBD1. This CDR3 is built from 15 residues. V trimming: 6 bases; J trimming: 4 bases; junction bases outside the gene matches: 7. Per germline, CDR1 MNHNS and CDR2 SASEGT.

CDR3 loop: CASSESVLSNTEAFF. The CDR3 DNA sequence: TGTGCCAGCAGTGAATCTGTGTTATCGAACACTGAAGCTTTCTTT. The rearrangement uses TRBV25-1 and TRBJ1-1; D is undetermined. V was clipped by 1 base and J by 1 base, with 10 bases between them. This CDR3 has 15 amino acids. The germline CDR1 and CDR2 sequences are MGHDK and SYGVNS.

This clone came up once. The gene calls are TRBV6-6 and TRBJ2-3; D is possibly TRBD2 (6 bases). The CDR3 extends over 14 amino acids. Germline CDR1 and CDR2: MNHNY and SVGAGI (reference sequence). Deletions cut 8 bases from V and 0 bases from J, with 12 bases between. CDR3 amino acids: CASLAEYSTDTQYF. The CDR3 region has the DNA TGTGCCAGCTTAGCGGAGTATAGCACAGATACGCAGTATTTT.

The chain recombines TRBV7-2 with TRBJ1-2; D unclear. The CDR3 has 15 amino acids. The V gene lost 5 bases and the J gene lost 0 bases, with 13 bases spanning the gap. Germline V gene sequence: CDR1 SGHTA, CDR2 FQGNSA. The CDR3 region is CASSPNRGPNYGYTF. The CDR3 coding sequence is TGTGCCAGCAGCCCGAATAGAGGACCTAACTATGGCTACACCTTC.

This chain uses TRBV6-6 with TRBJ1-5, with 9 positions matching TRBD1. The CDR3 covers 14 residues. The V segment lost 7 bases and the J segment 8 bases; nucleotides outside the gene matches: 9. Germline V lookup: CDR1 MNHNY, CDR2 SVGAGI (reference sequence). The CDR3 loop is CASTWTGDLEPQHF. The CDR3 DNA sequence: TGTGCCAGCACTTGGACAGGGGATCTTGAGCCCCAGCATTTT.